Listed here are 5 T cell receptor beta chains from one sample, sequenced in a study of Ad26.COV2.S vaccination and SARS-CoV-2 variants. Only in-frame clones appear in the TCRdb table, and some are missing; sequencing was by immunoSEQ multiplex PCR. Of fewer than 400,000 clones in the sample, around 84% are singletons; the top ten hold roughly 2.1%. Sample treatment: roughly 18 received Ad26.COV2.S at low or high dose, single or two shots; several received placebo; per-sample allocation not given. The study sampled participants on day 63 after the first vaccine or placebo injection. This sample comprised peripheral blood, obtained in a trial of Ad26.COV2.S vaccine versus placebo. Source of these receptors: a person aged 18-60 years who received the Ad26.COV2.S COVID-19 vaccine or a placebo.

The chain is built from TRBV5-6 and TRBJ2-7; D is undetermined. The germline V and J ends were trimmed by 3 bases and 0 bases, with 7 bases remaining between them. The CDR3 has 13 residues. Germline CDR1 and CDR2: SGHDT and YYEEEE. CDR3 nucleotide sequence: TGTGCCAGCAGCTACGGCGACTCCTACGAGCAGTACTTC. This gives the protein CASSYGDSYEQYF.

This chain connects TRBV30 to TRBJ2-7, with 11 bases identical to TRBD2. Germline values: CDR1 GTSNPN, CDR2 SVGIG (reference sequence). Losses at the gene ends were 7 bases for V and 2 bases for J; bases not matched to a gene: 13. The CDR3 loop spans 16 amino acids. The CDR3 DNA reads TGTGCCTTAGCGGGGGGGTCATCCCCCTTCACCTACGAGCAGTACTTC. This sequence encodes CALAGGSSPFTYEQYF.

This sequence joins TRBV5-4 and TRBJ2-7, with TRBD2 matching over 7 bases. J was trimmed by 3 bases and V by 1 base; bases with no gene match: 7. Per the germline V gene, CDR1 is SGHNT and CDR2 is YYREEE (reference sequence). This CDR3 is 15 amino acids long. In nucleotides, the CDR3 is TGTGCCAGCAGCTTGAAGAGCGGGACCCTCTACGAGCAGTACTTC. It is translated as CASSLKSGTLYEQYF.

The chain uses TRBV5-6 and TRBJ2-5, with TRBD1 identical over 7 bases. The junction had 4 bases not matched to a gene; V was cut back by 0 bases and J by 5 bases. Germline V lookup: CDR1 SGHDT, CDR2 YYEEEE. The CDR3 contains 14 residues. In DNA, the CDR3 is TGTGCCAGCAGCTTGGGAAGGGGGCGTGAGACCCAGTACTTC. Amino acids: CASSLGRGRETQYF.

The rearrangement links TRBV4-2 to TRBJ1-2, with 7 positions matching TRBD1. Germline CDR1 reads LGHNA; CDR2 reads YNFKEQ. This CDR3 is 17 amino acids long. The junction had 10 bases not matched to a gene; V was cut back by 0 bases and J by 3 bases. CDR3 loop: CASSQEPGQLLDYGYTF. The CDR3 bases are TGTGCCAGCAGCCAAGAACCGGGACAGCTATTGGACTATGGCTACACCTTC.